Described below is a single T cell receptor (beta chain) sequence and its context. The sample comes from a study of blood T cell repertoires in COVID-19. For the study at large: Samples taken during acute and convalescent COVID-19 were collected in the United States, Italy and Spain. PBMCs, B-cell-depleted T cells, or T cells were the source of the cDNA or gDNA that made up the material.

Germline trimming cut 6 bases from V and 4 bases from J; bases unmatched to any gene: 5. CDR1 SGHDN and CDR2 FVKESK come from the germline V gene. This CDR3 comprises 14 residues. Profiling relied on immunoSEQ multiplex PCR, and the TCRdb table lists in-frame clones only, not all of them. The sample has over 40,000 clones, approximately 82% seen once; the top ten hold 14% to 15%. The rearrangement links TRBV14 to TRBJ2-2; TRBD1 matches at 7 bases. Sequenced: peripheral blood. The source of this sequence is a human donor in a cohort sampled during active COVID-19. This CDR3 is CASSRQGGTGELFF. The CDR3 nucleotides are TGTGCCAGCAGTCGACAGGGCGGCACCGGGGAGCTGTTTTTT. The full variable domain, its missing parts supplied by reference TRBV14 and TRBJ2-2, is EAGVTQFPSHSVIEKGQTVTLRCDPISGHDNLYWYRRVMGKEIKFLLHFVKESKQDESGMPNNRFLAERTGGTYSTLKVQPAELEDSGVYFCASSRQGGTGELFFGEGSRLTVL.